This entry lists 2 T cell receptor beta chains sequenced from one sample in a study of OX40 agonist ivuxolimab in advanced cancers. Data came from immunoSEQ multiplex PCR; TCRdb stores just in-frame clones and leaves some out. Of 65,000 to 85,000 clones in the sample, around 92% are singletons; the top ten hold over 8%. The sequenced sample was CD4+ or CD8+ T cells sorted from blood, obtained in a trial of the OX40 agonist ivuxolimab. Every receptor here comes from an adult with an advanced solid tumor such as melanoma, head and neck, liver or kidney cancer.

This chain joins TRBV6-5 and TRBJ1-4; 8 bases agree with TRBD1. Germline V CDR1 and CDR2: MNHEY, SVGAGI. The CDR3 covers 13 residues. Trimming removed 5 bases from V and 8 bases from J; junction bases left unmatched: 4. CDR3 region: CASSQGAGEKLFF. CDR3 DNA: TGTGCCAGCAGTCAGGGGGCCGGGGAAAAACTGTTTTTT.

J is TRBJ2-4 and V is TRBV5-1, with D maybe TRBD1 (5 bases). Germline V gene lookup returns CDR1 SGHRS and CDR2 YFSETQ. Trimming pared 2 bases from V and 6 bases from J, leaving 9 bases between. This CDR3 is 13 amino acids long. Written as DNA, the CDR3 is TGCGCCAGCAGCTTTCAGGGTACAAACATTCAGTACTTC. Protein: CASSFQGTNIQYF.